The 26 T cell receptor beta chains below were found in one sample sequenced in a study of blood T cell repertoires in COVID-19. The protocol was immunoSEQ multiplex PCR, while the TCRdb copy is restricted to in-frame clones and leaves out a portion. This sample carries some 260,000 clones, 70% to 90% of them seen once, and the ten largest clones take about 1.3%. The specimen sequenced was peripheral blood. All receptors derive from a man aged 80 or over with acute or convalescent COVID-19.

Note on this clone: This sample includes further DNA sequences coding for the same CDR3. V and J are TRBV7-2 and TRBJ2-5, with 11 bases matching TRBD2. The germline CDR1 and CDR2 sequences are SGHTA and FQGNSA. The CDR3 spans 14 residues. V shed 5 bases, J shed 4 bases, and the junction held 3 bases outside the gene matches. This chain's CDR3 is CASSLSGRGETQYF. The CDR3 DNA reads TGTGCCAGCAGCCTTAGCGGGAGGGGAGAGACCCAGTACTTC.

The chain has TRBV10-3 and TRBJ2-1; TRBD2 is a possible D gene (7 bases). The CDR3 has 15 amino acids. V was shortened by 6 bases and J by 4 bases, with 16 bases between the two germline ends. Looked up from germline, CDR1 is ENHRY and CDR2 is SYGVKD. This CDR3 is CAISPGGGAYNEQFF. The DNA for the CDR3 is TGTGCCATCAGCCCCGGAGGGGGGGCTTACAATGAGCAGTTCTTC.

The CDR3 spells CASSFRPGQAYNEQFF. CDR3 DNA sequence: TGCGCCAGCAGCTTCCGCCCGGGACAGGCCTACAATGAGCAGTTCTTC. The rearrangement uses TRBV5-1 and TRBJ2-1, with 8 nucleotides matching TRBD1. CDR1 SGHRS and CDR2 YFSETQ come from the germline V gene. The V segment lost 2 bases and the J segment 2 bases; nucleotides outside the gene matches: 6. The CDR3 is 16 residues long.

This rearrangement joins TRBV19 to TRBJ2-1; 10 bases agree with TRBD2. This CDR3 comprises 14 residues. Germline V lookup: CDR1 LNHDA, CDR2 SQIVND (reference sequence). Losses at the gene ends were 8 bases for V and 6 bases for J; bases not matched to a gene: 7. This chain's CDR3 is CASALVAGGNEQFF. The CDR3 bases are TGTGCCAGTGCGCTGGTAGCGGGAGGCAATGAGCAGTTCTTC.

This clone is a singleton in its sample. The genes are TRBV18 and TRBJ1-4; unclear D gene. Trimming removed 7 bases from V and 7 bases from J, with 13 bases in between. The CDR3 extends over 13 amino acids. CDR1 and CDR2 from the germline V gene are KGHSH and LQKENI. CDR3 sequence: CASWRDAGEKLFF. The DNA of the CDR3 is TGTGCCAGCTGGAGGGATGCGGGTGAAAAACTGTTTTTT.

The V call is TRBV6-5, the J call TRBJ1-5, with D unresolved. This CDR3 comprises 14 residues. Trimming removed 6 bases from V and 8 bases from J, with 17 bases in between. Per germline, CDR1 MNHEY and CDR2 SVGAGI. CDR3 coding DNA: TGTGCCAGCAGGGAGGTGGCCAGGAGTGAGCCCCAGCATTTT. Its protein product is CASREVARSEPQHF.

The chain joins TRBV5-1 to TRBJ2-7; D not certain. The CDR3 runs to 13 residues. Per the germline V gene, CDR1 is SGHRS and CDR2 is YFSETQ. Deletions cut 2 bases from V and 6 bases from J, with 12 bases between. The CDR3 region has the DNA TGCGCCAGCAGCTTCAATGGGCCCATCGAGCAGTACTTC. Encoded protein: CASSFNGPIEQYF.

The rearrangement uses TRBV28 and TRBJ1-5, with 7 bases identical to TRBD1. From germline, CDR1 is MDHEN and CDR2 SYDVKM. CDR3 length equals 18 residues. V shed 6 bases, J shed 1 base, and the junction held 15 bases outside the gene matches. CDR3 protein: CASSPALGGGRSNQPQHF. CDR3 coding DNA: TGTGCCAGCAGCCCGGCCCTAGGGGGCGGCCGGAGCAATCAGCCCCAGCATTTT.

In DNA form, the CDR3 reads TGTGCCAGCAGCTTGCCTACTCACAGGGGGCGAACCGGGGAGCTGTTTTTT. Translation gives CASSLPTHRGRTGELFF. J is TRBJ2-2 and V is TRBV5-6; 9 bases map to TRBD1. The trim removed 1 base at V and 5 bases at J, leaving 9 bases unmatched. The CDR3 runs 17 residues. Germline CDR1 is SGHDT and CDR2 is YYEEEE.

The chain uses TRBV28 and TRBJ2-1; 15 nucleotides line up with TRBD2. The V gene end was trimmed by 3 bases and the J gene end by 10 bases; junction bases not matched to a gene: 4. The germline V gene has CDR1 MDHEN and CDR2 SYDVKM. This CDR3 spans 15 amino acids. In DNA, the CDR3 is TGTGCCAGCAGTTTCCCGGGGACTAGCGGGGGGGAGCAGTTCTTC. This encodes CASSFPGTSGGEQFF.

This rearrangement joins TRBV11-2 to TRBJ2-1, with 9 bases identical to TRBD2. Unmatched junction bases numbered 17, after V lost 4 bases and J lost 10 bases. The CDR3 covers 17 residues. The germline gives CDR1 SGHAT, CDR2 FQNNGV. CDR3 DNA: TGTGCCAGCAGCTCTAGCTACGGCGGGGGGGCCGCGCGGGAGCAGTTCTTC. This gives the protein CASSSSYGGGAAREQFF. The variable domain in full, completed from reference TRBV11-2 and TRBJ2-1, reads EAGVAQSPRYKIIEKRQSVAFWCNPISGHATLYWYQQILGQGPKLLIQFQNNGVVDDSQLPKDRFSAERLKGVDSTLKIQPAKLEDSAVYLCASSSSYGGGAAREQFFGPGTRLTVL.

Written as DNA, the CDR3 is TGTGCCAGCAGCTTAGGGGCCCTTAGCAATCAGCCCCAGCATTTT. Protein sequence: CASSLGALSNQPQHF. The chain joins TRBV7-6 to TRBJ1-5; D is unclear. There are 15 residues in the CDR3. V lost 1 base and J lost 0, with 7 bases in between. The germline V gene encodes CDR1 SGHVS and CDR2 FNYEAQ.

The chain joins TRBV6-5 to TRBJ2-4; D is perhaps TRBD2 (6 bases). CDR3 length: 14 residues. V was cut by 8 bases and J by 3 bases, with 14 bases left in between. The germline V gene has CDR1 MNHEY and CDR2 SVGAGI. The CDR3 here is CASHPSGSKNIQYF. The CDR3 coding sequence is TGTGCCAGCCATCCTTCCGGGAGCAAAAACATTCAGTACTTC.

This clone occurred once. The chain has TRBV19 and TRBJ1-1, with 8 positions matching TRBD1. With 2 bases clipped from V and 10 bases from J, the junction kept 15 bases outside the gene matches. The CDR3 runs to 16 residues. Germline lookup yields CDR1 LNHDA and CDR2 SQIVND (reference sequence). This CDR3 is CASSIRAGGADSVAFF. The CDR3 DNA reads TGTGCCAGTAGTATACGGGCAGGGGGCGCGGATTCAGTAGCTTTCTTT.

This clone was found once. This chain uses TRBV27 with TRBJ2-7; unclear D gene. Germline V gene lookup returns CDR1 MNHEY and CDR2 SMNVEV (reference sequence). The CDR3 has 13 amino acids. The CDR3 is CASSPTPGTSFAV. In DNA form, the CDR3 reads TGTGCCAGCAGTCCGACACCCGGAACTTCATTCGCCGTC.

This clone occurred a few times. The chain uses TRBV5-4 and TRBJ1-4; TRBD1 agrees at 7 bases. After removal of 4 bases from V and 4 bases from J, the junction contained 4 bases not matched to a gene. This CDR3 spans 14 amino acids. The germline CDR1 and CDR2 sequences are SGHNT and YYREEE (reference sequence). CDR3 sequence: CASSRDSVNEKLFF. The CDR3 DNA reads TGTGCCAGCAGCAGGGACAGCGTTAATGAAAAACTGTTTTTT.

This clone is a singleton in its sample. The chain employs TRBV5-1 and TRBJ2-3; 8 nucleotides line up with TRBD1. CDR1 and CDR2 (germline): SGHRS, YFSETQ. The CDR3 spans 14 residues. J lost 7 bases, V lost 3 bases, and 7 bases had no gene match. CDR3 sequence: CASSSLRGPNTQYF. DNA of the CDR3: TGCGCCAGCAGCTCCCTCAGGGGGCCGAATACGCAGTATTTT.

The V call is TRBV6-5, the J call TRBJ2-5, with TRBD2 as a possible D gene (6 bases). The CDR3 runs to 15 residues. Germline lookup yields CDR1 MNHEY and CDR2 SVGAGI. Between the trimmed V and J ends, which lost 6 bases and 4 bases, there was a span of 18 bases. For the CDR3, the DNA is TGTGCCAGCAGCTCCCCTACTAGCCTGGGAGAGACCCAGTACTTC. It translates to CASSSPTSLGETQYF.

The chain links TRBV5-1 to TRBJ2-7; possibly TRBD1 for D (5 bases). The CDR3 has 15 amino acids. Trimming took 1 base from V and 0 from J, leaving 11 bases between them. The germline V gene has CDR1 SGHRS and CDR2 YFSETQ. CDR3 nucleotides: TGCGCCAGCAGCTTGAGGGGCTTCGTCTCCTACGAGCAGTACTTC. Translation gives CASSLRGFVSYEQYF.

This clone appeared a few times. The same CDR3 arises from other DNA sequences in this sample as well. V gene TRBV19 combines with J gene TRBJ1-1, with 7 bases lining up with TRBD1. The V gene's germline CDR1 is LNHDA and CDR2 SQIVND (reference sequence). The V and J ends lost 4 bases and 3 bases, in that order; junction bases with no gene match: 2. The CDR3 has 13 amino acids. The CDR3 nucleotides are TGTGCCAGTAGTACTACAGGGGACACTGAAGCTTTCTTT. It yields the protein CASSTTGDTEAFF.

In DNA form, the CDR3 reads TGTGCCAGCAGCTTAGCTCCCCCCGGCGGGGGGGCGGGAGATACGCAGTATTTT. Encoded protein: CASSLAPPGGGAGDTQYF. V usage is TRBV7-2 and J usage is TRBJ2-3; 9 nucleotides align to TRBD2. CDR3 length: 18 amino acids. Germline-derived CDR1 and CDR2 are SGHTA and FQGNSA. V trimming: 0 bases; J trimming: 5 bases; junction bases outside the gene matches: 12.

This clone was picked up one time. The chain couples TRBV2 to TRBJ2-1; 15 nucleotides match TRBD2. After removal of 6 bases from V and 14 bases from J, the junction contained 8 bases not matched to a gene. The CDR3 consists of 14 residues. Germline values: CDR1 SNHLY, CDR2 FYNNEI. DNA of the CDR3: TGTGCCAGCAGACCGAGGACTAGCGGGGGGGTAGAGTTCTTC. Translation gives CASRPRTSGGVEFF.

This sequence joins TRBV10-3 and TRBJ1-2; D possibly corresponds to TRBD1 (5 bases). Germline-derived CDR1 and CDR2 are ENHRY and SYGVKD. Trimming took off 11 bases at V and 1 base at J, with 11 bases between the two ends. The CDR3 loop spans 12 amino acids. The CDR3 spells CAGRGDNYGYTF. DNA of the CDR3: TGTGCCGGGCGGGGCGATAACTATGGCTACACCTTC.

The chain links TRBV6-2 or TRBV6-3 to TRBJ2-7; D uncertain. Germline CDR1 MNHEY, CDR2 SVGEGT. V was cut by 2 bases and J by 3 bases, with 14 bases left in between. The CDR3 has 15 amino acids. This CDR3 is CASSYERNRNYEQYF. The CDR3 region has the DNA TGTGCCAGCAGTTACGAACGTAACAGAAACTACGAGCAGTACTTC.

This chain links TRBV10-1 with TRBJ2-1; TRBD2 might be the D (6 bases). Between the trimmed V and J ends, which lost 6 bases and 2 bases, there was a span of 14 bases. The CDR3 runs to 15 residues. Germline CDR1 reads WNHNN; CDR2 reads SYGVQD (reference sequence). Here the CDR3 DNA reads TGCGCCAGCAGCTGGAGTAGCGGCCCCTACAATGAGCAGTTCTTC. It encodes CASSWSSGPYNEQFF.

This rearrangement joins TRBV6-5 to TRBJ2-7; 8 bases map to TRBD2. Germline values: CDR1 MNHEY, CDR2 SVGAGI. J lost 1 base, V lost 7 bases, and 9 bases had no gene match. The CDR3 runs to 15 residues. CDR3 DNA: TGTGCCAGCACCGAGCAGAGCGGGGGTTCCTACGAGCAGTACTTC. Its protein is CASTEQSGGSYEQYF.